The clone carrying this T cell receptor (beta chain) turned up a few times. This record belongs to a study of patients and donors after allogeneic stem cell transplantation. Germline V gene lookup returns CDR1 SGHRS and CDR2 YFSETQ. This CDR3 is built from 13 residues. Deletions cut 7 bases from V and 6 bases from J, with 16 bases between. TCRdb processed the RT-PCR reads anew with MiXCR; each CDR3 protein has one entry. The data contain some 880,000 distinct CDR3 sequences, under 20% of them singletons. Material for sequencing was blood, either unsorted or a sorted T cell fraction (not recorded which). The clonotype originates from a human donor who was either an allogeneic HSCT recipient or a stem cell or donor lymphocyte infusion donor (not recorded which). It is not recorded whose cells these are; they may come from a transplant donor. The genes are TRBV5-1 and TRBJ1-2; D is ambiguous. DNA of the CDR3: TGCGCCAGCGCCTCCGGGTATTGGGATGGCTACACCTTC. It is translated as CASASGYWDGYTF.